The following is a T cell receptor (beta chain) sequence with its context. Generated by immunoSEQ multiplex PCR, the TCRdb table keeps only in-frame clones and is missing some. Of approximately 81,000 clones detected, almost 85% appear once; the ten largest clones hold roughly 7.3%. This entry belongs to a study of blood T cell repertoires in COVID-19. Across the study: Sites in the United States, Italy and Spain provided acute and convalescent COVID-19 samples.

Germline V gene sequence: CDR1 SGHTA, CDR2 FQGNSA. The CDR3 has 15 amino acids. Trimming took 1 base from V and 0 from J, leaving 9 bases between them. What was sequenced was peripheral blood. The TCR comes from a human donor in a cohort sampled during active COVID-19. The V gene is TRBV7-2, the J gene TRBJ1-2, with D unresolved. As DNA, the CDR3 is TGTGCCAGCAGCTTAGGTACCCCAGCTAACTATGGCTACACCTTC. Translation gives CASSLGTPANYGYTF.